This TCR beta chain stems from a study of post-analysis software for immune sequencing data. Study-wide context: Both relapsing-remitting and secondary progressive multiple sclerosis featured among the disease courses, as did progressive-relapsing multiple sclerosis. Study-level findings and limits: Controls had significantly higher normalized Chao1 diversity than multiple sclerosis patients. Same-batch samples co-clustered strongly by F measure. There were roughly five TRBV segments more frequent in patients than controls, and TRBV5-6, TRBV5-1 and TRBV20-1 were among them.

CDR1 is SEHNR, CDR2 FQNEAQ, per germline (reference sequence). This CDR3 contains 15 residues. A remark on this clonotype: Its antigen is not known.

Unique molecular identifiers tagged the TCR beta cDNA libraries. cDNA molecules numbering roughly 0.5 million came from roughly 1.1 to 9.2 million T cells. TCRdb redid the calling of the PCR reads with MiXCR, one entry per CDR3 protein. The table includes 350,000 to 450,000 distinct CDR3 sequences, 35% to 45% detected once. The sequenced material came from blood. The receptor's source is a girl aged 2-10 years with multiple sclerosis. This chain connects TRBV7-9 to TRBJ2-5; 8 bases are shared with TRBD2. The J call is doubtful: the DNA matches TRBJ2-7 better. CDR3 nucleotide sequence: TGTGCCAGCATCCGGGGGGGAAGACAGCTCGGCGAGCAGTACTTC. It encodes CASIRGGRQLGEQYF.